This T cell receptor beta chain was sequenced during a study of OX40 agonist ivuxolimab in advanced cancers. About the research overall: The study enrolled dose-escalation patients with hepatocellular carcinoma, melanoma, renal cell or head and neck cancer. Those enrolled were 80% to 85% male, with a mean age of around 57 years and ages from 23 to 79.

Germline V gene lookup returns CDR1 SGDLS and CDR2 YYNGEE. This CDR3 contains 12 residues. V lost 0 bases and J 5 bases, leaving 4 bases between the germline ends. Libraries were prepared by immunoSEQ multiplex PCR; TCRdb keeps only in-frame clonotypes and omits some of them. The sample shows roughly 69,000 clones, 91% of them seen only once. With autoimmune disease history or systemic immunosuppression, patients were excluded. The TCR comes from an adult with an advanced solid tumor such as melanoma, head and neck, liver or kidney cancer. V usage is TRBV9 and J usage is TRBJ2-3, with D uncertain. The input for sequencing was CD4+ or CD8+ T cells sorted from blood, taken in a trial of the OX40 agonist ivuxolimab. The CDR3 loop is CASSVDGDTQYF. The CDR3 DNA is TGTGCCAGCAGCGTAGATGGAGATACGCAGTATTTT. Full variable domain (remainder filled in from reference TRBV9 and TRBJ2-3): DSGVTQTPKHLITATGQRVTLRCSPRSGDLSVYWYQQSLDQGLQFLIQYYNGEERAKGNILERFSAQQFPDLHSELNLSSLELGDSALYFCASSVDGDTQYFGPGTRLTVL.